The clone carrying this T cell receptor (beta chain) is large (0.1 to 1%). Its antigen is not known. Treatment denoted: roughly 11-day PBMC culture with coronavirus spike peptide pools or control peptides (ViraFEST assay). Scientists ran DNA taken from cultured CD4+ T cells through the Oncomine TCR Beta short-read assay for sequencing. TCRdb re-derived calls from the PCR reads in MiXCR, one entry per CDR3 protein. The sample yields fewer than 15,000 distinct CDR3 sequences, 45% to 55% seen once. The data stem from a study of vaccination and CD4 T cells after COVID-19. Background on the study: Vaccination of participants consisted of two doses of either BNT162b2 or mRNA-1273 vaccine.

Findings of the study overall: Spike mono-reactivity applied to 304 of 307 vaccine-specific clones detected in convalescent patients.

Unmatched junction bases numbered 10, after V lost 3 bases and J lost 6 bases. CDR1 is DFQATT and CDR2 is SNEGSKA in the germline V gene (reference sequence). The CDR3 runs 15 residues. This sequence joins TRBV20-1 and TRBJ2-1; TRBD1 agrees at 8 bases. This clonotype originated in a human donor who had recovered from COVID-19. Material for sequencing was CD4+ T cells from blood, cultured in vitro. This chain's CDR3 is CSARMTGDVGNEQFF. CDR3 sequence (DNA): TGCAGTGCTAGGATGACAGGGGATGTTGGCAATGAGCAGTTCTTC.